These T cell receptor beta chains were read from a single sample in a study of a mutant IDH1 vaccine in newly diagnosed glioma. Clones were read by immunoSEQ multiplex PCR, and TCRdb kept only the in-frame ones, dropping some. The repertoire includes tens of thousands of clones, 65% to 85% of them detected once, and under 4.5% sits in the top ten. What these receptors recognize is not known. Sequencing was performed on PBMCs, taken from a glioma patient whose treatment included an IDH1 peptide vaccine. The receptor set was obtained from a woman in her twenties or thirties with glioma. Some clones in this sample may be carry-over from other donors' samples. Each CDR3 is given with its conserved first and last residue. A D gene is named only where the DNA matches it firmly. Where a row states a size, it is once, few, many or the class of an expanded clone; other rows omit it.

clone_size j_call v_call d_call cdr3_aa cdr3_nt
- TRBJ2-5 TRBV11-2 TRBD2 CASSPGLAGEETQYF TGTGCCAGCAGCCCGGGACTAGCGGGAGAAGAGACCCAGTACTTC
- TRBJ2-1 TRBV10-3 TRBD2 CAISEPPGLGINEQFF TGTGCCATCAGTGAACCTCCGGGACTAGGGATCAATGAGCAGTTCTTC
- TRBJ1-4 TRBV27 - CASSLSGLNEKLFF TGTGCCAGCAGTTTATCAGGTCTTAATGAAAAACTGTTTTTT
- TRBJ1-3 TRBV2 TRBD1 CASRDREAGNTIYF TGTGCCAGCAGGGACAGGGAAGCTGGAAACACCATATATTTT
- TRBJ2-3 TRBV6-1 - CASSPLSHVTDTQYF TGTGCCAGCAGCCCTTTGTCCCATGTCACAGATACGCAGTATTTT
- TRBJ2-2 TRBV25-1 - CASSEWRASYTGELFF TGTGCCAGCAGTGAATGGAGAGCCTCCTACACCGGGGAGCTGTTTTTT
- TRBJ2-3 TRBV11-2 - CASSSTGLDTQYF TGTGCCAGCAGCTCTACAGGGTTAGATACGCAGTATTTT
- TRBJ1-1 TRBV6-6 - CASSVNTEAFF TGTGCCAGCAGCGTGAACACTGAAGCTTTCTTT
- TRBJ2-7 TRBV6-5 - CASTHGAKRSYEQYF TGTGCCAGCACCCACGGGGCGAAACGCTCCTACGAGCAGTACTTC
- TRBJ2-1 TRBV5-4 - CASRTTNNEQFF TGTGCCAGCAGAACTACCAACAATGAGCAGTTCTTC
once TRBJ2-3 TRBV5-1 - CASWDGGASTDTQYF TGCGCCAGTTGGGACGGGGGAGCCTCAACAGATACGCAGTATTTT
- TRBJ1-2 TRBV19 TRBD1 CASSNRGYQYGYTF TGTGCCAGTAGTAACAGGGGGTACCAATATGGCTACACCTTC
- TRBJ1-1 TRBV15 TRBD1 CATSRRDRGSEAFF TGTGCCACCAGCAGACGGGACAGGGGTTCTGAAGCTTTCTTT
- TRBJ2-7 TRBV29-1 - CSVERGYEQYF TGCAGCGTTGAGCGCGGTTACGAGCAGTACTTC
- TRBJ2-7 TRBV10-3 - CAISEGPDYEQYF TGTGCCATCAGTGAGGGGCCAGACTACGAGCAGTACTTC
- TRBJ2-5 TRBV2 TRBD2 CAKDAGLAGETQYF TGTGCAAAAGACGCGGGACTAGCGGGGGAGACCCAGTACTTC
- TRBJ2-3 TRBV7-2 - CASSLEMSDAQYF TGTGCCAGCAGCTTAGAGATGTCAGATGCGCAGTATTTT
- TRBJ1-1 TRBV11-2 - CASSSNVNTEAFF TGTGCCAGCAGCTCGAATGTGAACACTGAAGCTTTCTTT
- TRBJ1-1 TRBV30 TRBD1 CAWSGGADTEAFF TGTGCCTGGTCAGGGGGCGCGGACACTGAAGCTTTCTTT
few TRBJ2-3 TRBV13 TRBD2 CASSLEREGTDTQYF TGTGCCAGCAGCTTAGAGCGGGAGGGAACAGATACGCAGTATTTT
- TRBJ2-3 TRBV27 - CASRSEELTDTQYF TGTGCCAGCCGTTCTGAGGAGCTCACAGATACGCAGTATTTT
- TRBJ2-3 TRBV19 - CASSIQPDTQYF TGTGCCAGTAGTATTCAGCCAGATACGCAGTATTTT
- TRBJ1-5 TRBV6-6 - CASSPRVTDSNQPQHF TGTGCCAGCAGCCCAAGGGTGACAGATAGCAATCAGCCCCAGCATTTT
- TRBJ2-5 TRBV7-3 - CASSPRRGSETQYF TGTGCCAGCAGCCCCCGTCGGGGTTCGGAGACCCAGTACTTC
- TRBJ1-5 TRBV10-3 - CAISPVTGHLSF TGTGCCATCAGCCCTGTAACAGGCCATCTGTCGTTT
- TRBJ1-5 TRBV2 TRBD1 CASSVGQVNDQPQHF TGTGCCAGCAGTGTGGGACAGGTTAACGATCAGCCCCAGCATTTT
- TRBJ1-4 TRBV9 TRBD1 CASSAGQRTEKLFF TGTGCCAGCAGCGCGGGACAGCGGACGGAAAAACTGTTTTTT
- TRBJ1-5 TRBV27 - CASSWDGWNQPQHF TGTGCCAGCAGTTGGGATGGGTGGAATCAGCCCCAGCATTTT
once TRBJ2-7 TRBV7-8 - CASSTPGAGYEQYF TGTGCCAGCAGTACCCCGGGAGCCGGTTACGAGCAGTACTTC
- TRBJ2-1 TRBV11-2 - CASSLDRPPLFF TGTGCCAGCAGCTTAGACCGACCACCCCTGTTCTTC
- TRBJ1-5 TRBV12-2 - CASRPENQPQHF TGTGCAAGTCGCCCCGAGAATCAGCCCCAGCATTTT
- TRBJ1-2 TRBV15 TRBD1 CATSSSRGNPGYTF TGTGCCACCAGCAGTTCCAGGGGGAACCCTGGCTACACCTTC
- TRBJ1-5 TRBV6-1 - CASTDWDNQPQHF TGTGCCAGCACCGACTGGGACAATCAGCCCCAGCATTTT
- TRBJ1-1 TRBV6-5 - CASSLDSANTEAFF TGTGCCAGCAGTTTAGACAGCGCGAACACTGAAGCTTTCTTT
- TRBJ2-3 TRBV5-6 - CASSELSSGGGPDTQYF TGTGCCAGCAGCGAGCTTTCTAGCGGAGGGGGGCCAGATACGCAGTATTTT
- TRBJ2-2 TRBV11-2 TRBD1 CASSLEFGTGTGELFF TGTGCCAGCAGCTTAGAATTCGGGACAGGGACCGGGGAGCTGTTTTTT
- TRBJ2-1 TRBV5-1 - CASSLAGPYNEQFF TGCGCCAGCAGCTTGGCCGGTCCCTACAATGAGCAGTTCTTC